The source of this T cell receptor (beta chain) is a study of CD8 T cells in Susac syndrome. The RNA input was roughly 0.45 to 1 ug, and it was reverse transcribed with random hexamers. TCRdb re-analysed the immunoSEQ multiplex PCR reads in MiXCR, keeping a single row per CDR3 protein. The data show under 200,000 distinct CDR3 sequences, roughly 94% seen once. Germline V gene data show CDR1 as MNHEY and CDR2 as SMNVEV (reference sequence). Deletions cut 5 bases from V and 4 bases from J, with 12 bases between. CDR3 size: 14 residues. This TCR came from a human donor with Susac syndrome. The V call is TRBV27, the J call TRBJ2-1; perhaps TRBD2 as D (6 bases). The sample consisted of CD4+ T cells from PBMCs. CDR3 protein: CASSPSGTYNEQFF. The CDR3 DNA is TGTGCCAGCAGTCCTTCGGGGACTTACAATGAGCAGTTCTTC.